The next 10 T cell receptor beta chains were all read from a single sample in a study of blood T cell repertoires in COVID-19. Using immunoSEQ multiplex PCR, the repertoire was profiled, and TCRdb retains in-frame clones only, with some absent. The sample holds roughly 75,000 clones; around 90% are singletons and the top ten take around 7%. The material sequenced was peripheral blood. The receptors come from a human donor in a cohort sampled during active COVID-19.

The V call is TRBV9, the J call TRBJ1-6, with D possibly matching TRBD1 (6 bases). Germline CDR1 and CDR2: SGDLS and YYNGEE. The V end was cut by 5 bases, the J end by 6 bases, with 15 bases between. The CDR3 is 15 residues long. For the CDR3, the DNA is TGTGCCAGCAGTTTGTCGGGGACAAGTAATTCACCCCTCCACTTT. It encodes CASSLSGTSNSPLHF.

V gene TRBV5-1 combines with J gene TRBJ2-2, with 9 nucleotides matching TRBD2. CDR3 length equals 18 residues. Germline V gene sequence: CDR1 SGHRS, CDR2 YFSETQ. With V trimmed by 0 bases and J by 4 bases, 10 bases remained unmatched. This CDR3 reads CASSLALTSGAGTGELFF. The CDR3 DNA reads TGCGCCAGCAGCTTGGCCCTGACTAGCGGTGCGGGCACCGGGGAGCTGTTTTTT. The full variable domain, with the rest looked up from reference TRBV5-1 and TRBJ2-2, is KAGVTQTPRYLIKTRGQQVTLSCSPISGHRSVSWYQQTPGQGLQFLFEYFSETQRNKGNFPGRFSGRQFSNSRSEMNVSTLELGDSALYLCASSLALTSGAGTGELFFGEGSRLTVL.

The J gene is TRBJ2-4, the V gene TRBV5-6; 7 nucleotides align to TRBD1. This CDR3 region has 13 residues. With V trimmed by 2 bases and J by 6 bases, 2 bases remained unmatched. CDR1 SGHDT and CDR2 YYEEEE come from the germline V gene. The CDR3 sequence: CASSFAGGNIQYF. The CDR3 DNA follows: TGTGCCAGCAGCTTCGCAGGGGGAAACATTCAGTACTTC.

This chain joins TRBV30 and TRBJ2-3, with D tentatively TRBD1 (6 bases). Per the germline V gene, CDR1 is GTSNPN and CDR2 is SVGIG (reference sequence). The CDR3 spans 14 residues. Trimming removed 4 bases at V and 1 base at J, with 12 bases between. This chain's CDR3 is CAWTRGGGTDTQYF. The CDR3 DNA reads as TGTGCCTGGACGCGAGGGGGTGGCACAGATACGCAGTATTTT.

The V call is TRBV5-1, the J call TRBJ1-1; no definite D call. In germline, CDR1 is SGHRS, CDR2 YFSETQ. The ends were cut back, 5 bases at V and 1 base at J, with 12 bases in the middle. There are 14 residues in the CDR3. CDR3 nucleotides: TGCGCCAGCAGTCAATCCACTGGGAACACTGAAGCTTTCTTT. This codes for CASSQSTGNTEAFF.

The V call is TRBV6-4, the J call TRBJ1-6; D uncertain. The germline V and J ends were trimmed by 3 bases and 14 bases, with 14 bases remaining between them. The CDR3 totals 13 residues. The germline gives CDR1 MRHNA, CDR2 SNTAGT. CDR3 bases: TGTGCCAGCAGTGATATCCCTGGGCAGGCCCTCCACTTT. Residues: CASSDIPGQALHF.

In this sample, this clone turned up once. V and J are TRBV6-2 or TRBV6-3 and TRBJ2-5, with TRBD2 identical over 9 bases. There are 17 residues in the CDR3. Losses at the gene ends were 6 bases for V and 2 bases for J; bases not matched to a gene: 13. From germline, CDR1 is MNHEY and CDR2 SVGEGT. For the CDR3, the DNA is TGTGCCAGCAGCCATAAACTAGCGGGCCTGCGGCAAGAGACCCAGTACTTC. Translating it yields CASSHKLAGLRQETQYF.

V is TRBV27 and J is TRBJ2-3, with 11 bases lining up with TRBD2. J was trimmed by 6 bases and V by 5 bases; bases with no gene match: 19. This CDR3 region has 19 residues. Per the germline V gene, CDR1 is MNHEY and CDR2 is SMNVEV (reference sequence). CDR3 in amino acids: CASSKGASGGYLKVDTQYF. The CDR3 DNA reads TGTGCCAGCAGTAAAGGGGCTAGCGGGGGGTACCTGAAAGTGGATACGCAGTATTTT.

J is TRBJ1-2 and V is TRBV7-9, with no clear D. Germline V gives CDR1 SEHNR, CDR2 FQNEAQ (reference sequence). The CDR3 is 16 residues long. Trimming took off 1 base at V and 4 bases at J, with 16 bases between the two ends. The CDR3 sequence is CASSLVGVRIAYGYTF. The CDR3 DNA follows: TGTGCCAGCAGCTTAGTAGGAGTGAGAATAGCCTATGGCTACACCTTC.

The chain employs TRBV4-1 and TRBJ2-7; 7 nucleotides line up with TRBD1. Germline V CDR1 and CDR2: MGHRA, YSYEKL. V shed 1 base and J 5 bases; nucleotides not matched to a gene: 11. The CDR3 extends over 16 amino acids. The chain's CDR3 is CASSQGEDRAAHEQYF. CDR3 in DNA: TGCGCCAGCAGCCAAGGTGAAGACAGGGCGGCCCACGAGCAGTACTTC.